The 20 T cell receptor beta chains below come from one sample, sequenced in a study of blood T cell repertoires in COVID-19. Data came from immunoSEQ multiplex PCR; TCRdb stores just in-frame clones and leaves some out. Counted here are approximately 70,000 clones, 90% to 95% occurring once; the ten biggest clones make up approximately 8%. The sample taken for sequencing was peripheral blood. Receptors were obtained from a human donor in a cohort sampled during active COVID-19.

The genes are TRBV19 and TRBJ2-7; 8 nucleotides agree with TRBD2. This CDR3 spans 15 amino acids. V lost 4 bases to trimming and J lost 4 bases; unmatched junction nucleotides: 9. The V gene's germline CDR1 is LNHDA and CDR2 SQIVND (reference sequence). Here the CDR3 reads CASSTGLEVLYEQYF. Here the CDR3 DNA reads TGTGCCAGTAGTACGGGACTAGAGGTTTTGTACGAGCAGTACTTC.

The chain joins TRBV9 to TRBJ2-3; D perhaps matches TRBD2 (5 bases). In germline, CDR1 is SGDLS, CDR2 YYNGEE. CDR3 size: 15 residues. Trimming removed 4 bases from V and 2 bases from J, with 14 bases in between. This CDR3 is CASSPVRVDTDTQYF. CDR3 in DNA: TGTGCCAGCAGCCCCGTGCGGGTTGACACAGATACGCAGTATTTT.

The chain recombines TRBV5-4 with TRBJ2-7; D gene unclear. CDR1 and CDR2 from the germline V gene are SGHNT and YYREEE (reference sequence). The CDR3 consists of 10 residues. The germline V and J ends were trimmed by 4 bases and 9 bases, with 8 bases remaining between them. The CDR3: CASSPAGQYF. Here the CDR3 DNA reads TGTGCCAGCAGCCCTGCCGGGCAGTACTTC.

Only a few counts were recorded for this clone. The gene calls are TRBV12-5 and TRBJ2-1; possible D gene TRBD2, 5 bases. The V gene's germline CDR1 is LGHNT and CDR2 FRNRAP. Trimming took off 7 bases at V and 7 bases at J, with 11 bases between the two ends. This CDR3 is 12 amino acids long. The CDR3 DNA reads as TGTGCTAGTGTCCGCGGGCCTAATGAGCAGTTCTTC. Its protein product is CASVRGPNEQFF.

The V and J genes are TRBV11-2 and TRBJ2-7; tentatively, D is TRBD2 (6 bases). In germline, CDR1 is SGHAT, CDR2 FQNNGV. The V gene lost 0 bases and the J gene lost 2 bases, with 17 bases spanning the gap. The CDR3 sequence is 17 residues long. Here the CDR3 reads CASSLESYLAITYEQYF. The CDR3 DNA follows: TGTGCCAGCAGCTTAGAGTCGTACCTAGCGATTACCTACGAGCAGTACTTC.

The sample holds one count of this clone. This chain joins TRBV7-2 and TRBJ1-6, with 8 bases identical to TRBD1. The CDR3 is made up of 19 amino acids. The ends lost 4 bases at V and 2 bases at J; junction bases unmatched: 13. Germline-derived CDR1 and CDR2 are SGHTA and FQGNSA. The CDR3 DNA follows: TGTGCCAGCAGCTCCACACCTCAGGGGGCGACGACCTATAATTCACCCCTCCACTTT. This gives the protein CASSSTPQGATTYNSPLHF.

The CDR3 spells CASSQEAAGETYEQYF. The CDR3 DNA reads as TGTGCCAGCAGCCAAGAGGCAGCGGGGGAGACCTACGAGCAGTACTTC. This chain links TRBV3-1 (or the pseudogene TRBV3-2) with TRBJ2-7, with TRBD2 matching over 8 bases. V gave up 0 bases and J gave up 2 bases; unmatched junction bases: 6. The CDR3 runs 16 residues. CDR1 is LGHDT, CDR2 YNNKEL, per germline (reference sequence).

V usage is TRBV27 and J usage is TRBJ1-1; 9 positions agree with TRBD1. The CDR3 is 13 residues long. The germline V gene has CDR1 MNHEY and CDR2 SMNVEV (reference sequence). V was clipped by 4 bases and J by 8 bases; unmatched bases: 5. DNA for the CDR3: TGTGCCAGCAGTTCCGGGACAGGGTGGGAAGCTTTCTTT. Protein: CASSSGTGWEAFF.

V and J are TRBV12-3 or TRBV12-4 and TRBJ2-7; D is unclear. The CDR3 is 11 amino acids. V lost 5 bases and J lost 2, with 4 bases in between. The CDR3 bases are TGTGCCAGCAGTCCCACCTACGAGCAGTACTTC. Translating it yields CASSPTYEQYF.

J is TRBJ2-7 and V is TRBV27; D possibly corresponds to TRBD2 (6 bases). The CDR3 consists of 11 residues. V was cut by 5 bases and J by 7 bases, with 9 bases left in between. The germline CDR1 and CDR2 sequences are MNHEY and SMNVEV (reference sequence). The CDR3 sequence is CASSQSGEQYF. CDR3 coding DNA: TGTGCCAGCAGTCAAAGCGGGGAGCAGTACTTC.

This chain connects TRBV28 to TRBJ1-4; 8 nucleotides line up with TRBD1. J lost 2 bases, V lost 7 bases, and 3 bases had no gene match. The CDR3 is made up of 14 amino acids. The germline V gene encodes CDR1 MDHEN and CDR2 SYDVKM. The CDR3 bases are TGTGCCAGCACAGGGGGCGTCACTAATGAAAAACTGTTTTTT. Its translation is CASTGGVTNEKLFF.

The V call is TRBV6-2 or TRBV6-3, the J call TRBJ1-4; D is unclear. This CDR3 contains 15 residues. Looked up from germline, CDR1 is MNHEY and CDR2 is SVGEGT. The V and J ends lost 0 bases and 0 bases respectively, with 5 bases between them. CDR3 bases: TGTGCCAGCAGTTACTCCGGTGCAACTAATGAAAAACTGTTTTTT. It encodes CASSYSGATNEKLFF.

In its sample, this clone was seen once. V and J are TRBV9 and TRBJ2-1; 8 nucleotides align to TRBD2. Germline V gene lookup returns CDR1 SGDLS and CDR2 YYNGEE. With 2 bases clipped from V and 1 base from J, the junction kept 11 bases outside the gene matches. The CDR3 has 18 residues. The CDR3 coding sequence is TGTGCCAGCAGCGTTGGGAAAGCGGGGGTCGTGTCCTACAATGAGCAGTTCTTC. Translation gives CASSVGKAGVVSYNEQFF.

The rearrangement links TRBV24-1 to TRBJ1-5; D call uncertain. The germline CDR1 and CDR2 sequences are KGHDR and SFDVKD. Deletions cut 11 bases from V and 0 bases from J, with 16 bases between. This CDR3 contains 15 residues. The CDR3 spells CANGPTADSNQPQHF. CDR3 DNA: TGTGCCAACGGTCCTACAGCCGATAGCAATCAGCCCCAGCATTTT.

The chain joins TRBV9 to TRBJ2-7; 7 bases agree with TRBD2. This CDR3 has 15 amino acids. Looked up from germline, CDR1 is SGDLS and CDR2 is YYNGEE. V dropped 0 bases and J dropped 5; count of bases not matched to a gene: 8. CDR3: CASSVVGGGSDEQYF. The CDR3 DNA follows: TGTGCCAGCAGCGTAGTCGGGGGAGGGTCGGACGAGCAGTACTTC.

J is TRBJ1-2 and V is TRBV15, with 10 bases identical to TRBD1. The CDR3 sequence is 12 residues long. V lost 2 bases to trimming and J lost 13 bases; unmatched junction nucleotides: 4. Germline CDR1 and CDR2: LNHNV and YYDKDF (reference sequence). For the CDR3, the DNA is TGTGCCACCAGCAGATGGGACAGGGGCGTCACCTTC. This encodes CATSRWDRGVTF.

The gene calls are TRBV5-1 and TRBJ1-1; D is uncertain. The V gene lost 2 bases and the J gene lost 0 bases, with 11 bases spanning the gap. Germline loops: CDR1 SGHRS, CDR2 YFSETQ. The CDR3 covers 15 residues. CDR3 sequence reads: CASSLGGSMNTEAFF. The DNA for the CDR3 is TGCGCCAGCAGCTTAGGCGGTTCCATGAACACTGAAGCTTTCTTT.

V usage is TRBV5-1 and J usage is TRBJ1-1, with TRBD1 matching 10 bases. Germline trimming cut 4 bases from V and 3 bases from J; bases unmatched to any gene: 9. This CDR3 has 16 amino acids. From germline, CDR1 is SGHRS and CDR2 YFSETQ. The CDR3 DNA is TGCGCCAGCAGCCTAGGGACAGGGGCTCTGGACACTGAAGCTTTCTTT. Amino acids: CASSLGTGALDTEAFF.

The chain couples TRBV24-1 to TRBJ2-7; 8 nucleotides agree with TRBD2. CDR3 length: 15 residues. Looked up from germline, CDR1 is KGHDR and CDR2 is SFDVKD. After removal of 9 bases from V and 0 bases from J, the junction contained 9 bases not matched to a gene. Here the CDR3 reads CATSAGGGLSYEQYF. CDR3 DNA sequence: TGTGCCACCTCTGCGGGGGGAGGGCTCTCCTACGAGCAGTACTTC.

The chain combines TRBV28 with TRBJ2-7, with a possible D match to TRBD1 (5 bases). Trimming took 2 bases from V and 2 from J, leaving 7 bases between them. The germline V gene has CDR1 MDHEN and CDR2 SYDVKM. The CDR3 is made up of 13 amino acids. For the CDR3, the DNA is TGTGCCAGCAGTTTAACAGGCCCCTACGAGCAGTACTTC. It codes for CASSLTGPYEQYF.